The clone carrying this T cell receptor beta chain came up once. Naive-designated CD8 cells lacked CD45RO, were positively enriched for CCR7, and omitted terminally differentiated effector memory CD45RA+ cells. This sample was taken from a study of shared clonotypes between healthy human individuals. The repertoire was sequenced with immunoSEQ multiplex PCR; TCRdb's copy has only in-frame clones and lacks some. This sample carries about 2.2 million clones, about 92% of them seen once, and the ten largest clones take about 1.5%. CDR3 length: 12 amino acids. The V end was cut by 11 bases, the J end by 2 bases, with 13 bases between. Germline loops: CDR1 MDHEN, CDR2 SYDVKM.

Sample: naive CD8+ T cells from PBMCs. The gene calls are TRBV28 and TRBJ2-7, with D tentatively TRBD1 (6 bases). The TCR originated in a man in his late teens or twenties in good health. Some clones in this sample may be carry-over from other donors' samples. The CDR3 is CAVTDRAYEQYF. The CDR3 DNA reads as TGTGCCGTTACGGACAGAGCCTACGAGCAGTACTTC.